Below, 26 T cell receptor beta chains from the same sample are listed, as sequenced in a study of CD8 T cells in ankylosing spondylitis. Broader study findings: Ankylosing spondylitis blood seemed to carry a telltale TCR beta motif made of under 10 highly homologous variants.

TCRdb fed the 5' RACE reads into MiXCR, producing one record per CDR3 protein. The sample lists approximately 540,000 distinct CDR3 sequences; about an eighth were seen once. The antigens these receptors bind are not known. Material: blood, either unsorted or a sorted T cell fraction (not recorded which). These receptors were obtained from a male donor with ankylosing spondylitis.

This clonotype was counted between two and nine times. The rearrangement links TRBV24-1 to TRBJ2-1; 7 nucleotides line up with TRBD2. CDR1 is KGHDR and CDR2 is SFDVKD in the germline V gene. CDR3 length: 15 amino acids. With 4 bases clipped from V and 8 bases from J, the junction kept 10 bases outside the gene matches. CDR3 loop: CATSELAGQGHEQFF. In nucleotides, the CDR3 is TGTGCCACCAGTGAATTAGCGGGTCAAGGGCATGAGCAGTTCTTC.

The V gene is TRBV7-2, the J gene TRBJ2-2; D may be TRBD2 (5 bases). The V end lost 6 bases, the J end lost 6 bases, and 14 bases lay between the germline ends. Looked up from germline, CDR1 is SGHTA and CDR2 is FQGNSA. CDR3 length: 14 residues. CDR3: CASSIQRVPGELFF. CDR3 nucleotides: TGTGCCAGCAGTATACAGAGGGTCCCCGGGGAGCTGTTTTTT.

This clonotype was counted ten times or more. The chain uses TRBV7-9 and TRBJ2-3, with TRBD1 identical over 9 bases. This CDR3 contains 15 residues. With 5 bases clipped from V and 6 bases from J, the junction kept 9 bases outside the gene matches. Germline-derived CDR1 and CDR2 are SEHNR and FQNEAQ (reference sequence). The CDR3 DNA reads TGTGCCAGCAGCATTCTGGGACAGGGCCGGGATACGCAGTATTTT. It translates to CASSILGQGRDTQYF.

V and J are TRBV5-1 and TRBJ1-5; D possibly corresponds to TRBD1 (6 bases). Looked up from germline, CDR1 is SGHRS and CDR2 is YFSETQ. The CDR3 loop spans 14 amino acids. Trimming pared 4 bases from V and 5 bases from J, leaving 13 bases between. The CDR3 DNA reads TGCGCCAGCAGCCCCCGGGGGGGCGATCAGCCCCAGCATTTT. Translating it yields CASSPRGGDQPQHF. Using reference TRBV5-1 and TRBJ1-5 for the parts outside the CDR3, the full variable domain is KAGVTQTPRYLIKTRGQQVTLSCSPISGHRSVSWYQQTPGQGLQFLFEYFSETQRNKGNFPGRFSGRQFSNSRSEMNVSTLELGDSALYLCASSPRGGDQPQHFGDGTRLSIL.

This clonotype has only a few counts. The rearrangement uses TRBV7-2 and TRBJ2-1; TRBD2 agrees at 8 bases. Unmatched junction bases numbered 12, after V lost 7 bases and J lost 7 bases. The CDR3 consists of 15 residues. CDR1 SGHTA and CDR2 FQGNSA come from the germline V gene. The CDR3 DNA follows: TGTGCCAGCATCCAGCGGGAGCCCTCTCGGAATGAGCAGTTCTTC. This codes for CASIQREPSRNEQFF.

The chain employs TRBV5-1 and TRBJ2-1, with 10 bases that match TRBD2. CDR1 and CDR2 (germline): SGHRS, YFSETQ. V lost 5 bases, J lost 5 bases, and 7 bases stayed unmatched. The CDR3 covers 15 residues. The CDR3 sequence is CASRDTSGKDNEQFF. The CDR3, as DNA: TGCGCCAGCAGGGATACTAGCGGGAAGGACAATGAGCAGTTCTTC.

The chain recombines TRBV3-1 with TRBJ2-1; weak D call: TRBD2 (6 bases). The germline V gene has CDR1 LGHDT and CDR2 YNNKEL (reference sequence). Trimming cost V 4 bases and J 8 bases, with 15 bases left between them. This CDR3 is built from 14 residues. For the CDR3, the DNA is TGTGCCAGCAGCCTCCAATATACTAGCCATGAGCAGTTCTTC. The encoded protein is CASSLQYTSHEQFF.

The CDR3 DNA sequence: TGTGCCACCAGTGAACAACGACAGGGCGGAGGCTATGGCTACACCTTC. Protein: CATSEQRQGGGYGYTF. The chain is built from TRBV24-1 and TRBJ1-2; TRBD1 matches 7 bases. From germline, CDR1 is KGHDR and CDR2 SFDVKD. This CDR3 region has 16 residues. With V trimmed by 4 bases and J by 4 bases, 11 bases remained unmatched.

A few counts support this clonotype. The chain uses TRBV18 and TRBJ1-4; D may be TRBD1 (5 bases). V was clipped by 3 bases and J by 0 bases, with 11 bases between them. Per germline, CDR1 KGHSH and CDR2 LQKENI. The CDR3 length is 16 residues. The CDR3, as DNA: TGTGCCAGCTCACCCCGCGGGGCCGCAACTAATGAAAAACTGTTTTTT. Its translation is CASSPRGAATNEKLFF.

The chain links TRBV5-5 to TRBJ1-2; D not resolved. V lost 4 bases and J 8 bases, leaving 18 bases between the germline ends. The CDR3 extends over 14 amino acids. Germline loops: CDR1 SGHKS, CDR2 YYEKEE (reference sequence). The DNA of the CDR3 is TGTGCCAGCAGCCCGAGTGGGAACTCGGGGGGCTACACCTTC. Protein: CASSPSGNSGGYTF. The full variable domain, its missing parts supplied by reference TRBV5-5 and TRBJ1-2, is DAGVTQSPTHLIKTRGQQVTLRCSPISGHKSVSWYQQVLGQGPQFIFQYYEKEERGRGNFPDRFSARQFPNYSSELNVNALLLGDSALYLCASSPSGNSGGYTFGSGTRLTVV.

This clonotype was found many times. The CDR3 DNA reads TGTGCCAGCAGTCCTTCCCTAGCGGGAGGGCCCGGGGAGCTGTTTTTT. This gives the protein CASSPSLAGGPGELFF. V usage is TRBV27 and J usage is TRBJ2-2; 12 positions match TRBD2. Trimming cost V 5 bases and J 6 bases; bases outside gene matches: 7. This CDR3 contains 16 residues. Germline loops: CDR1 MNHEY, CDR2 SMNVEV (reference sequence).

This clonotype was seen repeatedly, ten times or more. This chain joins TRBV3-1 and TRBJ2-3; D possibly uses TRBD1 or TRBD2 (5 bases each). This CDR3 contains 13 residues. Germline-derived CDR1 and CDR2 are LGHDT and YNNKEL (reference sequence). With 4 bases removed from V and 4 bases from J, the gap between germline ends came to 9 bases. CDR3 DNA: TGTGCCAGCAGCCCCCGAGGGGCAGATACGCAGTATTTT. It yields the protein CASSPRGADTQYF.

There are a few counts of this clonotype. This chain connects TRBV11-2 to TRBJ1-1; 7 bases are shared with TRBD1. The CDR3 contains 17 residues. CDR1 and CDR2 (germline): SGHAT, FQNNGV. Losses at the gene ends were 1 base for V and 9 bases for J; bases not matched to a gene: 17. CDR3 protein: CASSLVGGATGRKKAFF. The CDR3 DNA is TGTGCCAGCAGCTTAGTAGGGGGCGCGACAGGCCGCAAGAAAGCTTTCTTT. Based on the CDR3 plus reference TRBV11-2 and TRBJ1-1, the full variable domain is EAGVAQSPRYKIIEKRQSVAFWCNPISGHATLYWYQQILGQGPKLLIQFQNNGVVDDSQLPKDRFSAERLKGVDSTLKIQPAKLEDSAVYLCASSLVGGATGRKKAFFGQGTRLTVV.

This clonotype was picked up a small number of times. The rearrangement joins TRBV12-3 or TRBV12-4 to TRBJ2-7, with TRBD2 matching 14 bases. This CDR3 is 15 amino acids long. Trimming cost V 5 bases and J 6 bases; bases outside gene matches: 6. CDR3 sequence reads: CASSGLAGGAGEQYV. The CDR3 DNA is TGTGCCAGCAGTGGACTAGCGGGAGGTGCAGGCGAGCAGTACGTC.

This clonotype was seen at least ten times. The chain recombines TRBV29-1 with TRBJ2-4; a weak D match, TRBD2 (6 bases). Germline loops: CDR1 SQVTM, CDR2 ANQGSEA. The V gene lost 6 bases and the J gene lost 9 bases, with 12 bases spanning the gap. The CDR3 runs to 11 residues. The CDR3 coding sequence is TGCAGCGTCCACGGGGGTAGCATTCAGTACTTC. Its protein product is CSVHGGSIQYF.

The chain joins TRBV12-3 or TRBV12-4 to TRBJ2-2; D gene ambiguous. The CDR3 has 17 amino acids. V was clipped by 6 bases and J by 1 base, with 18 bases between them. The CDR3 bases are TGTGCCAGCAGCTCCACCCTCGACACGTTGAACACCGGGGAGCTGTTTTTT. It yields the protein CASSSTLDTLNTGELFF.

Ten or more counts support this clonotype. The chain joins TRBV20-1 to TRBJ2-7; unclear D gene. This CDR3 spans 12 amino acids. Trimming pared 3 bases from V and 2 bases from J, leaving 8 bases between. From germline, CDR1 is DFQATT and CDR2 SNEGSKA (reference sequence). The CDR3, as DNA: TGCAGTGCTAGGGAGCTAACCTACGAGCAGTACTTC. Protein sequence: CSARELTYEQYF.

This clonotype was counted between two and nine times. CDR3 coding DNA: TGCGCCAGCAGTGAGTCGGACTCCTCTGGAAACACCATATATTTT. It translates to CASSESDSSGNTIYF. The gene calls are TRBV10-1 and TRBJ1-3; no clear D gene. Trimming took 0 bases from V and 0 from J, leaving 6 bases between them. The CDR3 covers 15 residues. From germline, CDR1 is WNHNN and CDR2 SYGVQD (reference sequence).

This clonotype appeared many times. The rearrangement uses TRBV5-1 and TRBJ2-1, with unresolved D. Per germline, CDR1 SGHRS and CDR2 YFSETQ. Trimming cost V 4 bases and J 6 bases, with 8 bases left between them. CDR3 size: 12 residues. This CDR3 is CASSGGFNEQFF. Here the CDR3 DNA reads TGCGCCAGCAGCGGTGGGTTCAATGAGCAGTTCTTC.

This rearrangement joins TRBV5-6 to TRBJ2-3; 8 bases fit TRBD2. Unmatched junction bases numbered 8, after V lost 0 bases and J lost 8 bases. Per germline, CDR1 SGHDT and CDR2 YYEEEE. The CDR3 consists of 15 residues. The CDR3 DNA follows: TGTGCCAGCAGCTTGGAACTAGCGGATCTGGTTACGCAGTATTTT. Translation gives CASSLELADLVTQYF.

This clonotype was counted at least ten times. A junction boundary mismatches the germline segment, possibly from a read error. The chain uses TRBV5-1 and TRBJ2-1; a weak D match, TRBD1 (6 bases). Germline loops: CDR1 SGHRS, CDR2 YFSETQ. The CDR3 totals 14 residues. The CDR3 nucleotides read TGTGCCAGCAGCTTGGGGCAGGGGTACAATGAGCAGTTCTTC. Its translation is CASSLGQGYNEQFF.

In this sample, this clonotype turned up many times. The chain uses TRBV5-1 and TRBJ2-3; the D is unclear. Trimming took off 0 bases at V and 3 bases at J, with 11 bases between the two ends. This CDR3 contains 15 residues. Germline V CDR1 and CDR2: SGHRS, YFSETQ. The CDR3 here is CASSLDPPGTDTQYF. CDR3 coding DNA: TGCGCCAGCAGCTTGGACCCCCCTGGGACAGATACGCAGTATTTT.

This clonotype was detected a few times. The V call is TRBV24-1, the J call TRBJ2-3; tentatively, D is TRBD2 (6 bases). Germline V lookup: CDR1 KGHDR, CDR2 SFDVKD. Trimming left V 12 bases short and J 2 bases short, with 8 bases between. This CDR3 comprises 11 residues. The CDR3, as DNA: TGTGCCGCGGGGTACACAGATACGCAGTATTTT. It codes for CAAGYTDTQYF.

This clonotype was picked up many times. This chain links TRBV18 with TRBJ2-1; TRBD2 aligns across 7 bases. In germline, CDR1 is KGHSH, CDR2 LQKENI. V shed 3 bases, J shed 13 bases, and the junction held 6 bases outside the gene matches. The length of the CDR3 is 12 residues. Here the CDR3 DNA reads TGTGCCAGCTCACCTGCGGGGGAAGGCCAGTTCTTC. Its protein product is CASSPAGEGQFF.

The J gene is TRBJ2-2, the V gene TRBV7-9, with D perhaps TRBD2 (5 bases). The CDR3 spans 14 residues. Trimming removed 2 bases at V and 5 bases at J, with 9 bases between. Germline V lookup: CDR1 SEHNR, CDR2 FQNEAQ (reference sequence). CDR3 bases: TGTGCCAGCAGCTTATATGGGGAGACCGGGGAGCTGTTTTTT. Translation: CASSLYGETGELFF.

This chain connects TRBV5-1 to TRBJ1-3, with 9 bases fitting TRBD1. Germline CDR1 SGHRS, CDR2 YFSETQ. This CDR3 has 17 residues. J gave up 1 base and V 4 bases, and 9 bases lay outside the gene matches. CDR3 DNA sequence: TGCGCCAGCAGCCTTTCCGGGACAGGGAGGTCTGGAAACACCATATATTTT. It specifies CASSLSGTGRSGNTIYF.